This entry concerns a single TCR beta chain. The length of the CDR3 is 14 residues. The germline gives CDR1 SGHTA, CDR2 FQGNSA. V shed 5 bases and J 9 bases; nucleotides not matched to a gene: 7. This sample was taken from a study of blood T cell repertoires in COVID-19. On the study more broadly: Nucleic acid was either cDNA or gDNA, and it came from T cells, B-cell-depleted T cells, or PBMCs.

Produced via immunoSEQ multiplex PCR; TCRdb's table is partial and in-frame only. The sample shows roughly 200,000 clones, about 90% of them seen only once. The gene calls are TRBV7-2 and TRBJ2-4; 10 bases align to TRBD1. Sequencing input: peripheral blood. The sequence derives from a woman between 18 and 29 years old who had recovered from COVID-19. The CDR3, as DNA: TGTGCCAGCAGCCTACCGGGACAGGGGAGCATTCAGTACTTC. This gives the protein CASSLPGQGSIQYF.